Listed below are T cell receptor beta chains from one sample, sequenced in a study of blood T cell repertoires in COVID-19. Profiled with immunoSEQ multiplex PCR; TCRdb holds only in-frame clones, not every one. The table lists about 200,000 clones, roughly 90% of them singletons. Specimen: peripheral blood. The source is a woman in her fifties or sixties with acute or convalescent COVID-19. The CDR3 runs from the conserved cysteine through the conserved F or W. The order of the fields is CDR3 protein, CDR3 DNA, V gene, J gene, clone size, D gene. A D gene is named only where the DNA matches it firmly. Expanded clones get a size class; other rows say once, few or many, or leave the size out.

CATSLTYVQGRSSNQPQHF,TGTGCCACCAGCCTCACATACGTACAGGGGAGGTCTAGCAATCAGCCCCAGCATTTT,TRBV15,TRBJ1-5,once,TRBD1
CASSGRTGGDYGYTF,TGTGCCAGCAGCGGGAGGACAGGGGGCGACTATGGCTACACCTTC,TRBV7-2,TRBJ1-2,-,TRBD1
CASSRDSSNQPQHF,TGTGCCAGTAGTAGGGACAGTAGCAATCAGCCCCAGCATTTT,TRBV19,TRBJ1-5,-,TRBD1
CASLSGGVRHNEQFF,TGTGCCAGCCTTAGCGGGGGGGTTCGTCACAATGAGCAGTTCTTC,TRBV2,TRBJ2-1,-,TRBD2
CASSQFGLTYSNQPQHF,TGCGCCAGCAGTCAATTTGGACTGACTTATAGCAATCAGCCCCAGCATTTT,TRBV23-1,TRBJ1-5,few,-
CASSLSQGAGYGYTF,TGTGCCAGCAGCTTAAGCCAGGGGGCGGGCTATGGCTACACCTTC,TRBV11-2,TRBJ1-2,-,TRBD1
CSAGAPPTGELFF,TGCAGCGCGGGGGCCCCCCCCACCGGGGAGCTGTTTTTT,TRBV29-1,TRBJ2-2,-,-
CASGIPPRIMVRLHRSEQYF,TGTGCCAGCGGTATCCCCCCTCGCATAATGGTTCGGTTGCATCGCTCCGAGCAGTACTTC,TRBV21-1,TRBJ2-7,-,-
CASSNPARNEQYF,TGTGCCAGCAGTAATCCTGCGAGGAACGAGCAGTACTTC,TRBV6-5,TRBJ2-7,-,-
CASSNQRVDGYTF,TGTGCCAGCAGCAACCAACGGGTGGATGGCTACACCTTC,TRBV7-9,TRBJ1-2,few,-
CSVLSSGGTTGELFF,TGCAGCGTCCTTTCGAGTGGCGGGACTACCGGGGAGCTGTTTTTT,TRBV29-1,TRBJ2-2,-,-
CASSPVGPTGTEAFF,TGTGCCAGCAGCCCCGTAGGGCCTACGGGAACTGAAGCTTTCTTT,TRBV7-8,TRBJ1-1,-,-
CASSQLQNTGELFF,TGTGCCAGCAGCCAATTACAGAACACCGGGGAGCTGTTTTTT,TRBV3-1/TRBV3-2,TRBJ2-2,-,-
CATSDLQPRSYNEQFF,TGTGCCACCAGTGATTTGCAACCCAGGTCGTACAATGAGCAGTTCTTC,TRBV24-1,TRBJ2-1,-,-
CSVGEGGSTDTQYF,TGCAGCGTCGGAGAGGGGGGGAGCACAGATACGCAGTATTTT,TRBV29-1,TRBJ2-3,once,-
CASSHNQGGTSGSSYEQYF,TGCGCCAGCAGCCACAACCAGGGGGGGACTAGCGGGAGCTCCTACGAGCAGTACTTC,TRBV4-3,TRBJ2-7,-,TRBD2
CASSRGRADEQFF,TGTGCCAGCAGCCGCGGGCGGGCGGATGAGCAGTTCTTC,TRBV12-3/TRBV12-4,TRBJ2-1,once,-
CASRGVVSVGELFF,TGTGCCAGCAGAGGGGTAGTGTCGGTCGGGGAGCTGTTTTTT,TRBV11-3,TRBJ2-2,-,-
CASRRTIGTGNNEQFF,TGTGCCAGCAGGAGGACGATCGGGACAGGTAACAATGAGCAGTTCTTC,TRBV27,TRBJ2-1,-,TRBD1
CASSIITGTGDSPLHF,TGTGCCAGCAGCATTATCACCGGGACAGGGGATTCACCCCTCCACTTT,TRBV13,TRBJ1-6,-,TRBD1
CASSLGGGTSYEQYF,TGTGCCAGCAGCTTAGGTGGGGGGACCTCCTACGAGCAGTACTTC,TRBV7-2,TRBJ2-7,-,-
CASSLEGGNYGYTF,TGTGCCAGCAGCTTGGAAGGGGGAAACTATGGCTACACCTTC,TRBV5-6,TRBJ1-2,-,-
CASSQEEGIPPQPQHF,TGCGCCAGCAGCCAAGAGGAGGGCATCCCCCCTCAGCCCCAGCATTTT,TRBV4-3,TRBJ1-5,-,-
CASRLTGYDQPQHF,TGTGCCAGTAGGTTGACAGGGTACGATCAGCCCCAGCATTTT,TRBV19,TRBJ1-5,-,TRBD1
CASSLVRLADTYEQYF,TGTGCCAGCAGCTTAGTCCGGCTAGCGGACACCTACGAGCAGTACTTC,TRBV7-9,TRBJ2-7,once,TRBD2
CASKAEGSTDTQYF,TGTGCCAGCAAAGCGGAGGGAAGCACAGATACGCAGTATTTT,TRBV6-5,TRBJ2-3,once,-
CASSPTQGGVVGADTQYF,TGTGCCAGCAGCCCTACTCAGGGAGGGGTGGTCGGCGCAGATACGCAGTATTTT,TRBV3-1/TRBV3-2,TRBJ2-3,-,TRBD2
CASLGGRHGKQFF,TGTGCCAGTCTCGGGGGTCGCCATGGAAAGCAGTTCTTC,TRBV19,TRBJ2-1,many,-
CASSPRLAGEGQFF,TGTGCCAGCAGCCCCCGACTAGCGGGAGAGGGGCAGTTCTTC,TRBV3-1/TRBV3-2,TRBJ2-1,-,TRBD2
CASSYGTYSYEQYF,TGTGCCAGCAGTTACGGGACATACTCCTACGAGCAGTACTTC,TRBV6-6,TRBJ2-7,-,-
CASSFVSRRGTEAFF,TGTGCCAGCAGTTTCGTATCAAGGCGGGGCACTGAAGCTTTCTTT,TRBV27,TRBJ1-1,-,-
CASSLALAGVNEQYF,TGCGCCAGCAGCTTGGCCCTAGCGGGAGTGAACGAGCAGTACTTC,TRBV5-1,TRBJ2-7,-,TRBD2
CASSPRQVYNEQFF,TGCGCCAGCAGCCCAAGACAGGTCTACAATGAGCAGTTCTTC,TRBV5-1,TRBJ2-1,once,-
CATSKGWNEQYF,TGTGCCACCAGCAAGGGGTGGAACGAGCAGTACTTC,TRBV15,TRBJ2-7,-,-
CASRPGGDRNLNTEAFF,TGTGCCAGCAGACCAGGGGGGGACAGGAATTTGAACACTGAAGCTTTCTTT,TRBV7-9,TRBJ1-1,-,TRBD1
CASRLQGASGYGYTF,TGTGCCAGCAGGTTACAGGGGGCCAGCGGCTATGGCTACACCTTC,TRBV7-2,TRBJ1-2,-,TRBD1
CASSLSSGFRSPLHF,TGTGCCAGCAGCTTAAGCTCAGGATTTAGGTCACCCCTCCACTTT,TRBV7-3,TRBJ1-6,-,-
CASSLPGTGHNSPLHF,TGTGCCAGCAGTTTACCTGGGACAGGCCATAATTCACCCCTCCACTTT,TRBV27,TRBJ1-6,-,TRBD1
CASSVGGSSGNTIYF,TGTGCCAGCAGCGTAGGGGGCAGCTCTGGAAACACCATATATTTT,TRBV9,TRBJ1-3,-,-
CSASGTENTGELFF,TGCAGCGCCTCCGGGACAGAGAACACCGGGGAGCTGTTTTTT,TRBV29-1,TRBJ2-2,few,TRBD1